The T cell receptor (beta chain) described here comes from a study of T cell changes during pregnancy in multiple sclerosis. The data were produced by immunoSEQ multiplex PCR, yet TCRdb's version contains in-frame clones alone and is incomplete. The sample lists about 110,000 clones, about nine tenths occurring once. The sequenced sample was peripheral blood, obtained after pregnancy. The TCR was taken from a female donor with multiple sclerosis, enrolled in a pregnancy study.

The CDR3 nucleotides are TGTGCCAGCATCCCGGGGGGCAGGGTGAGTGGCGAGCAGTACTTC. Its protein is CASIPGGRVSGEQYF. The V and J genes are TRBV27 and TRBJ2-7, with a possible D match to TRBD2 (7 bases). Germline V gene sequence: CDR1 MNHEY, CDR2 SMNVEV (reference sequence). The CDR3 has 15 residues. Trimming left V 7 bases short and J 6 bases short, with 22 bases between.